The 28 T cell receptor beta chains presented below share a single source sample, sequenced in a study of technical replicates of blood from several donors. This table comes from immunoSEQ multiplex PCR, and its TCRdb copy is limited to in-frame clones, with some not included. Altogether approximately 75,000 clones are present, around 97% being singletons, with the ten largest covering around 0.31%. Sequencing input: T cells isolated from PBMCs. The receptors shown here come from a human donor in good health.

The rearrangement links TRBV9 to TRBJ2-3, with 8 bases matching TRBD2. Trimming removed 4 bases from V and 3 bases from J; junction bases left unmatched: 10. The V gene's germline CDR1 is SGDLS and CDR2 YYNGEE. The CDR3 contains 16 residues. The CDR3 is CASSQGAGEVTDTQYF. For the CDR3, the DNA is TGTGCCAGCAGCCAGGGAGCGGGAGAAGTAACAGATACGCAGTATTTT.

CDR3 residues: CASLVRPSSYNEQFF. The DNA for the CDR3 is TGTGCCAGCCTCGTGAGGCCAAGCTCCTACAATGAGCAGTTCTTC. The rearrangement links TRBV6-1 to TRBJ2-1; D ambiguous. CDR1 and CDR2 (germline): MNHNS, SASEGT. Trimming pared 8 bases from V and 0 bases from J, leaving 14 bases between. This CDR3 has 15 amino acids.

The rearrangement links TRBV28 to TRBJ2-1; TRBD2 matches at 10 bases. This CDR3 comprises 19 residues. Losses at the gene ends were 7 bases for V and 1 base for J; bases not matched to a gene: 16. The germline V gene has CDR1 MDHEN and CDR2 SYDVKM. The CDR3 loop reads CASTPPGLAGARSYNEQFF. The DNA of the CDR3 is TGTGCCAGCACTCCCCCCGGGCTAGCGGGAGCTAGGTCCTACAATGAGCAGTTCTTC. The variable domain in full, with the rest retrieved from reference TRBV28 and TRBJ2-1, is DVKVTQSSRYLVKRTGEKVFLECVQDMDHENMFWYRQDPGLGLRLIYFSYDVKMKEKGDIPEGYSVSREKKERFSLILESASTNQTSMYLCASTPPGLAGARSYNEQFFGPGTRLTVL.

This clone was counted once. CDR3 DNA sequence: TGTGCCAGCTCACTTTTTACTAGCGGGAGGGCCTACGAGCAGTACTTC. Protein: CASSLFTSGRAYEQYF. The chain links TRBV18 to TRBJ2-7, with 13 bases that match TRBD2. Per germline, CDR1 KGHSH and CDR2 LQKENI. Losses at the gene ends were 4 bases for V and 2 bases for J; bases not matched to a gene: 5. This CDR3 has 16 amino acids. Full variable domain (outside the CDR3, taken from reference TRBV18 and TRBJ2-7): NAGVMQNPRHLVRRRGQEARLRCSPMKGHSHVYWYRQLPEEGLKFMVYLQKENIIDESGMPKERFSAEFPKEGPSILRIQQVVRGDSAAYFCASSLFTSGRAYEQYFGPGTRLTVT.

The chain employs TRBV9 and TRBJ1-5, with 10 bases identical to TRBD1. This CDR3 comprises 16 residues. Germline V gives CDR1 SGDLS, CDR2 YYNGEE. The J segment lost 2 bases and the V segment lost 0 bases, leaving 2 bases of the junction unmatched. CDR3 amino acids: CASSVDGTGGNQPQHF. CDR3 bases: TGTGCCAGCAGCGTAGATGGGACAGGGGGCAATCAGCCCCAGCATTTT. Complete variable domain (other parts from reference TRBV9 and TRBJ1-5): DSGVTQTPKHLITATGQRVTLRCSPRSGDLSVYWYQQSLDQGLQFLIQYYNGEERAKGNILERFSAQQFPDLHSELNLSSLELGDSALYFCASSVDGTGGNQPQHFGDGTRLSIL.

The chain combines TRBV2 with TRBJ1-3; D is uncertain. CDR1 SNHLY and CDR2 FYNNEI come from the germline V gene. The CDR3 runs to 17 residues. V shed 2 bases and J shed 8 bases, with 22 bases lying between them. For the CDR3, the DNA is TGTGCCAGCAGTGAAACGAGTGGGAGAATTATGGAGGACACCATATATTTT. It encodes CASSETSGRIMEDTIYF.

The chain joins TRBV5-6 to TRBJ2-4; D may be TRBD1 (6 bases). The CDR3 loop spans 17 amino acids. CDR1 is SGHDT and CDR2 is YYEEEE in the germline V gene. V shed 4 bases and J shed 2 bases, with 19 bases lying between them. The CDR3 here is CASSKDGTPTPKNIQYF. CDR3 coding DNA: TGTGCCAGCAGCAAGGACGGGACACCGACCCCCAAAAACATTCAGTACTTC. The full variable domain, completed using reference TRBV5-6 and TRBJ2-4, is DAGVTQSPTHLIKTRGQQVTLRCSPKSGHDTVSWYQQALGQGPQFIFQYYEEEERQRGNFPDRFSGHQFPNYSSELNVNALLLGDSALYLCASSKDGTPTPKNIQYFGAGTRLSVL.

V and J are TRBV18 and TRBJ2-1; 13 nucleotides line up with TRBD2. The V and J ends lost 5 bases and 7 bases, in that order; junction bases with no gene match: 5. The germline V gene has CDR1 KGHSH and CDR2 LQKENI. CDR3 length equals 15 residues. The CDR3: CASSKLAGGENEQFF. The CDR3 DNA reads TGTGCCAGCTCAAAACTAGCGGGAGGGGAAAATGAGCAGTTCTTC.

This clone was found once. V usage is TRBV10-1 and J usage is TRBJ2-1, with D possibly being TRBD1 (6 bases). The CDR3 spans 18 residues. Trimming shortened V by 3 bases and J by 0 bases, and 18 bases separated the two germline ends. The germline gives CDR1 WNHNN, CDR2 SYGVQD (reference sequence). CDR3 sequence: CASSDQYPGQSSYNEQFF. In nucleotides, the CDR3 is TGCGCCAGCAGTGACCAATACCCGGGACAAAGCTCCTACAATGAGCAGTTCTTC.

V and J are TRBV9 and TRBJ1-2; no firm D call. With 3 bases removed from V and 1 base from J, the gap between germline ends came to 10 bases. This CDR3 spans 14 amino acids. Germline CDR1 SGDLS, CDR2 YYNGEE. The CDR3 reads CASSERDDNYGYTF. CDR3 coding DNA: TGTGCCAGCAGCGAGAGGGATGATAACTATGGCTACACCTTC.

This sequence joins TRBV5-6 and TRBJ2-5; 8 bases align to TRBD2. J lost 13 bases, V lost 0 bases, and 11 bases had no gene match. The CDR3 has 14 residues. Germline CDR1 is SGHDT and CDR2 is YYEEEE. CDR3 loop: CASSLGLAGPFPYF. The CDR3 DNA is TGTGCCAGCAGCTTGGGGCTAGCGGGCCCGTTTCCGTACTTC.

The rearrangement joins TRBV11-2 to TRBJ1-5; 7 bases agree with TRBD1. The CDR3 is 14 amino acids. Germline CDR1 reads SGHAT; CDR2 reads FQNNGV. J lost 9 bases, V lost 5 bases, and 10 bases had no gene match. The CDR3 DNA reads TGTGCCAGCAGCCGTGACAGGGACCAAGGGCCCCAGCATTTT. Translating gives CASSRDRDQGPQHF.

J is TRBJ1-5 and V is TRBV27, with 8 bases that match TRBD1. This CDR3 contains 15 residues. The ends lost 5 bases at V and 4 bases at J; junction bases unmatched: 7. CDR1 and CDR2 (germline): MNHEY, SMNVEV (reference sequence). In DNA form, the CDR3 reads TGTGCCAGCAGTAAAGACAGGGGCACGAATCAGCCCCAGCATTTT. Amino acids: CASSKDRGTNQPQHF.

V usage is TRBV4-1 and J usage is TRBJ1-1; possibly TRBD1 for D (6 bases). CDR1 and CDR2 (germline): MGHRA, YSYEKL. The germline V and J ends were trimmed by 4 bases and 3 bases, with 18 bases remaining between them. The CDR3 consists of 16 residues. The CDR3 nucleotides are TGCGCCAGCAGCCGCTCAGATTTACAGGGTTACACTGAAGCTTTCTTT. This sequence encodes CASSRSDLQGYTEAFF.

The V and J genes are TRBV5-6 and TRBJ1-4, with D perhaps TRBD1 (5 bases). Germline V gives CDR1 SGHDT, CDR2 YYEEEE. The CDR3 totals 16 residues. Trimming cost V 4 bases and J 8 bases, with 21 bases left between them. The CDR3 region has the DNA TGTGCCAGCAGCCCCCCGGCGGGGCAGGGATCCGAAAAACTGTTTTTT. Residues: CASSPPAGQGSEKLFF.

This rearrangement joins TRBV18 to TRBJ2-5; 10 bases fit TRBD2. CDR3 length: 16 amino acids. Trimming took 4 bases from V and 3 from J; bases not matched to a gene: 8. Germline CDR1 reads KGHSH; CDR2 reads LQKENI. The CDR3 region is CASSLYSSGREETQYF. The CDR3 DNA reads as TGTGCCAGCTCACTTTATTCCAGCGGGAGGGAAGAGACCCAGTACTTC.

This chain joins TRBV5-1 and TRBJ2-3, with a possible D match to TRBD1 (5 bases). CDR3 length: 15 residues. Trimming took off 0 bases at V and 4 bases at J, with 12 bases between the two ends. Looked up from germline, CDR1 is SGHRS and CDR2 is YFSETQ. The CDR3, as DNA: TGCGCCAGCAGCTTGGAGGGGTCCGTCGCAGATACGCAGTATTTT. This sequence encodes CASSLEGSVADTQYF.

The gene calls are TRBV2 and TRBJ1-2; the match to TRBD1 covers 7 bases. Per germline, CDR1 SNHLY and CDR2 FYNNEI. The ends lost 2 bases at V and 5 bases at J; junction bases unmatched: 11. This CDR3 has 16 amino acids. The CDR3: CASSERERSGQYGYTF. The CDR3 region has the DNA TGTGCCAGCAGTGAAAGGGAGCGTTCGGGACAGTATGGCTACACCTTC.

The chain is built from TRBV6-1 and TRBJ1-1; 7 bases map to TRBD1. The CDR3 is 14 amino acids. J was trimmed by 4 bases and V by 4 bases; bases with no gene match: 6. The germline gives CDR1 MNHNS, CDR2 SASEGT. In DNA, the CDR3 is TGTGCCAGCAGTGTCGGGACAGCCTCCACTGAAGCTTTCTTT. Protein sequence: CASSVGTASTEAFF.

The chain recombines TRBV19 with TRBJ2-5; 9 bases agree with TRBD1. CDR3 length: 13 residues. Germline V lookup: CDR1 LNHDA, CDR2 SQIVND (reference sequence). V lost 3 bases and J lost 5; bases outside the gene matches: 1. The DNA of the CDR3 is TGTGCCAGTAGTATTGACAGGGGGGAGACCCAGTACTTC. As protein: CASSIDRGETQYF.

J is TRBJ2-7 and V is TRBV9, with TRBD2 matching 9 bases. CDR3 length: 14 amino acids. V was clipped by 4 bases and J by 3 bases; unmatched bases: 5. Germline V CDR1 and CDR2: SGDLS, YYNGEE. The CDR3 region has the DNA TGTGCCAGCAGCACTGGACTAGCGCTCTACGAGCAGTACTTC. Translation: CASSTGLALYEQYF.

The V gene is TRBV29-1, the J gene TRBJ2-2, with D unclear. Per the germline V gene, CDR1 is SQVTM and CDR2 is ANQGSEA. The CDR3 is 10 residues long. Trimming took 5 bases from V and 6 from J, leaving 4 bases between them. CDR3 residues: CSVRSGELFF. The CDR3 coding sequence is TGCAGCGTTCGGTCCGGGGAGCTGTTTTTT.

The chain employs TRBV4-1 and TRBJ2-3, with 7 bases that match TRBD2. CDR3 length equals 16 residues. Germline CDR1 reads MGHRA; CDR2 reads YSYEKL. J gave up 4 bases and V 2 bases, and 9 bases lay outside the gene matches. The CDR3 loop reads CASSQRLAIVADTQYF. CDR3 nucleotide sequence: TGCGCCAGCAGCCAAAGACTAGCTATTGTAGCAGATACGCAGTATTTT.

This chain connects TRBV19 to TRBJ1-5; D ambiguous. With 4 bases removed from V and 0 bases from J, the gap between germline ends came to 10 bases. Per the germline V gene, CDR1 is LNHDA and CDR2 is SQIVND (reference sequence). CDR3 length: 15 residues. The CDR3 is CASSKLIYSNQPQHF. CDR3 DNA sequence: TGTGCCAGTAGTAAACTCATTTATAGCAATCAGCCCCAGCATTTT.

The CDR3, as DNA: TGTGCCAGCAGCCAAGAGCCTAGCTGGACAGATACGCAGTATTTT. It translates to CASSQEPSWTDTQYF. The chain links TRBV14 to TRBJ2-3, with TRBD2 as a possible D gene (5 bases). Germline loops: CDR1 SGHDN, CDR2 FVKESK. V lost 0 bases and J lost 3, with 10 bases in between. The CDR3 loop spans 15 amino acids.

The chain has TRBV11-2 and TRBJ1-1, with D possibly TRBD1 on 5 matching bases. CDR1 and CDR2 (germline): SGHAT, FQNNGV. Trimming pared 0 bases from V and 5 bases from J, leaving 7 bases between. The CDR3 totals 13 residues. This CDR3 is CASSLERQTEAFF. The DNA for the CDR3 is TGTGCCAGCAGCTTAGAGAGACAGACTGAAGCTTTCTTT. Variable domain in full (rest from reference TRBV11-2 and TRBJ1-1): EAGVAQSPRYKIIEKRQSVAFWCNPISGHATLYWYQQILGQGPKLLIQFQNNGVVDDSQLPKDRFSAERLKGVDSTLKIQPAKLEDSAVYLCASSLERQTEAFFGQGTRLTVV.

This rearrangement joins TRBV7-2 to TRBJ2-7; D not certain. V was cut by 0 bases and J by 3 bases, with 6 bases left in between. This CDR3 has 13 amino acids. CDR1 and CDR2 from the germline V gene are SGHTA and FQGNSA. The CDR3 sequence: CASSLAYNYEQYF. Here the CDR3 DNA reads TGTGCCAGCAGCTTAGCGTACAACTACGAGCAGTACTTC.

The chain carries TRBV7-3 and TRBJ2-2; D uncertain. Germline V gene data show CDR1 as SGHTA and CDR2 as FQGTGA. V was cut by 0 bases and J by 9 bases, with 11 bases left in between. The CDR3 contains 14 residues. The CDR3 protein is CASSLTGAGRELFF. The DNA for the CDR3 is TGTGCCAGCAGCTTAACGGGTGCAGGCCGGGAGCTGTTTTTT.